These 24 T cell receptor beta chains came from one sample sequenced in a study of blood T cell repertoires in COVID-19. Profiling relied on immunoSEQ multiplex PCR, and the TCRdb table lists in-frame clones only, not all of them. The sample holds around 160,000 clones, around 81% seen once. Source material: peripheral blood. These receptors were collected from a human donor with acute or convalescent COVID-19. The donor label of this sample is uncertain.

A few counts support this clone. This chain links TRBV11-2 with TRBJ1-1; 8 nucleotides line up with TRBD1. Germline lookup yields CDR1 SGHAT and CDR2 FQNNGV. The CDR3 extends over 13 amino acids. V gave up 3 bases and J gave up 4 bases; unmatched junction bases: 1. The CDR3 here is CASSLGQATEAFF. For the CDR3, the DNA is TGTGCCAGCAGCTTGGGACAGGCCACTGAAGCTTTCTTT. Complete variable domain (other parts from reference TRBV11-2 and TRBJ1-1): EAGVAQSPRYKIIEKRQSVAFWCNPISGHATLYWYQQILGQGPKLLIQFQNNGVVDDSQLPKDRFSAERLKGVDSTLKIQPAKLEDSAVYLCASSLGQATEAFFGQGTRLTVV.

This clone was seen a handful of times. DNA for the CDR3: TGTGCCAGTAGTATGGGGACAGGGGTTACCGGGGAGCTGTTTTTT. Translating it yields CASSMGTGVTGELFF. V and J are TRBV19 and TRBJ2-2; 10 bases match TRBD1. V gave up 3 bases and J gave up 5 bases; unmatched junction bases: 3. This CDR3 contains 15 residues. Germline-derived CDR1 and CDR2 are LNHDA and SQIVND (reference sequence). The entire variable domain, with the rest obtained from reference TRBV19 and TRBJ2-2, is as follows: DGGITQSPKYLFRKEGQNVTLSCEQNLNHDAMYWYRQDPGQGLRLIYYSQIVNDFQKGDIAEGYSVSREKKESFPLTVTSAQKNPTAFYLCASSMGTGVTGELFFGEGSRLTVL.

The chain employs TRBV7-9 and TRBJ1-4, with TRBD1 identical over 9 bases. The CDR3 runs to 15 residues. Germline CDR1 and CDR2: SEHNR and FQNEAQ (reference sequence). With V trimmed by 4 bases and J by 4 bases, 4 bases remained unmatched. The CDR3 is CASSSTGQGNEKLFF. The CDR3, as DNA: TGTGCCAGCAGCTCGACGGGACAGGGTAATGAAAAACTGTTTTTT.

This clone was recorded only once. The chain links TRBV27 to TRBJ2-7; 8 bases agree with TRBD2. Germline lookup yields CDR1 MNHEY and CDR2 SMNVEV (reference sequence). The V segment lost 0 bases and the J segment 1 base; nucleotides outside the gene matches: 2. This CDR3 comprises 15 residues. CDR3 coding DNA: TGTGCCAGCAGTTTATCGATAGCGGGATCCTACGAGCAGTACTTC. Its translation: CASSLSIAGSYEQYF.

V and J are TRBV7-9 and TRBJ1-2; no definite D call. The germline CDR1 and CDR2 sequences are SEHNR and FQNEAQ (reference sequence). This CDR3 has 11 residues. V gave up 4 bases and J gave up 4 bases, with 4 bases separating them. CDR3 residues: CASSSGYGYTF. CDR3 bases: TGTGCCAGCAGCTCAGGCTATGGCTACACCTTC.

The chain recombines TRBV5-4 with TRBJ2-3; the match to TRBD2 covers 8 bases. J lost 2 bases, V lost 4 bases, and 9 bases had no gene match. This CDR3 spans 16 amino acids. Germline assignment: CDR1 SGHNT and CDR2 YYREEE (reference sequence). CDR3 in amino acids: CASSLLAGGPTDTQYF. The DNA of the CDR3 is TGTGCCAGCAGCCTCCTGGCGGGGGGCCCCACAGATACGCAGTATTTT.

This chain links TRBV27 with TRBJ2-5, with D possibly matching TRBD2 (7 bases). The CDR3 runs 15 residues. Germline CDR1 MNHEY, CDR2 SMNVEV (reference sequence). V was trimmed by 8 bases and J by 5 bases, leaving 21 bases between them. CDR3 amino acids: CASAPGGAGRETQYF. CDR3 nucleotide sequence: TGTGCCAGCGCCCCTGGGGGGGCGGGACGGGAGACCCAGTACTTC.

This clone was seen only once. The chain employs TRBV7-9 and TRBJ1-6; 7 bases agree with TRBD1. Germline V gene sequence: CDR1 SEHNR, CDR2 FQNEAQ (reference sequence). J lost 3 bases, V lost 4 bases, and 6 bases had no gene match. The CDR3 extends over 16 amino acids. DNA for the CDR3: TGTGCCAGCAGCTCCCACAGGGGTGACTATAATTCACCCCTCCACTTT. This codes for CASSSHRGDYNSPLHF.

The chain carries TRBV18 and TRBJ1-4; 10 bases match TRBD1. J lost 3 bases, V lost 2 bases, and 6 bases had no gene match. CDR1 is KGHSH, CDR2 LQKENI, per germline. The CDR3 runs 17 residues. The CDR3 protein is CASSPDRGRGANEKLFF. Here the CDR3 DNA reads TGTGCCAGCTCACCAGACAGGGGGCGCGGGGCTAATGAAAAACTGTTTTTT.

The CDR3 DNA reads TGTGCCAGCAGCTTAACGACGGGGAGGCGAGATGAGCAGTTCTTC. Translation gives CASSLTTGRRDEQFF. The gene calls are TRBV7-3 and TRBJ2-1; D is possibly TRBD2 (6 bases). Germline V gene lookup returns CDR1 SGHTA and CDR2 FQGTGA. V lost 0 bases, J lost 8 bases, and 14 bases lay in between. The CDR3 runs to 15 residues.

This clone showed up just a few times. The CDR3 DNA reads TGCGCCAGCAGTGAGGGGGGACAAGTGAACACTGAAGCTTTCTTT. This sequence encodes CASSEGGQVNTEAFF. The chain recombines TRBV10-2 with TRBJ1-1; D is possibly TRBD1 (6 bases). Germline V gene data show CDR1 as WSHSY and CDR2 as SAAADI. The V gene lost 2 bases and the J gene lost 0 bases, with 10 bases spanning the gap. The CDR3 has 15 residues.

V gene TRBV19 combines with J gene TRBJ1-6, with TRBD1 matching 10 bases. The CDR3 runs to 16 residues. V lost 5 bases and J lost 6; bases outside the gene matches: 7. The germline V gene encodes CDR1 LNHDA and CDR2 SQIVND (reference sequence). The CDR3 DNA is TGTGCCAGTAGTGCCAGACAGGGGGCACGTAATTCACCCCTCCACTTT. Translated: CASSARQGARNSPLHF.

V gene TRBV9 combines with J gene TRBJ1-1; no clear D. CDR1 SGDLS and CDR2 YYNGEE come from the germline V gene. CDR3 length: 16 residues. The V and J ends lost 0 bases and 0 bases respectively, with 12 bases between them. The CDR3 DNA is TGTGCCAGCAGCGTAGCGAACGAGATGGTGAACACTGAAGCTTTCTTT. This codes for CASSVANEMVNTEAFF. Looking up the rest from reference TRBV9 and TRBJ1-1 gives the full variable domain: DSGVTQTPKHLITATGQRVTLRCSPRSGDLSVYWYQQSLDQGLQFLIQYYNGEERAKGNILERFSAQQFPDLHSELNLSSLELGDSALYFCASSVANEMVNTEAFFGQGTRLTVV.

CDR3: CASSFTRGISYEQYF. For the CDR3, the DNA is TGTGCCAGCAGTTTCACCAGGGGGATCTCCTACGAGCAGTACTTC. The V call is TRBV27, the J call TRBJ2-7; 7 nucleotides match TRBD1. Germline CDR1 and CDR2: MNHEY and SMNVEV (reference sequence). The V gene end was trimmed by 3 bases and the J gene end by 0 bases; junction bases not matched to a gene: 5. This CDR3 comprises 15 residues.

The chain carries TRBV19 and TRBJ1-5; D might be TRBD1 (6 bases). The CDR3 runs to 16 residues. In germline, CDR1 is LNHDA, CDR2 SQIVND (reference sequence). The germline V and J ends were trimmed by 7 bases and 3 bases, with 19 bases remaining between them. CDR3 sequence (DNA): TGTGCCAGTAAGGCCTACACACAGGGAAACAATCAGCCCCAGCATTTT. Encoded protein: CASKAYTQGNNQPQHF.

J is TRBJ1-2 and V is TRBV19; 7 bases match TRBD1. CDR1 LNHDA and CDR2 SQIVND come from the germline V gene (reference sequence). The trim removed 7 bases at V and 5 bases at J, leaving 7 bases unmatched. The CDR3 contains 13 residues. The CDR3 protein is CASTATGAYGYTF. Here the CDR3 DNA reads TGTGCCAGTACCGCTACAGGGGCTTATGGCTACACCTTC.

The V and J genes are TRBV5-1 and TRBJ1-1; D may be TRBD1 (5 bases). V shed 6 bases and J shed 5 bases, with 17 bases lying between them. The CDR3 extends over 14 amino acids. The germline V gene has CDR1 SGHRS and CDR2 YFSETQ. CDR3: CASTPMGGWTEAFF. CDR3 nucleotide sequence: TGCGCCAGCACCCCGATGGGGGGGTGGACTGAAGCTTTCTTT.

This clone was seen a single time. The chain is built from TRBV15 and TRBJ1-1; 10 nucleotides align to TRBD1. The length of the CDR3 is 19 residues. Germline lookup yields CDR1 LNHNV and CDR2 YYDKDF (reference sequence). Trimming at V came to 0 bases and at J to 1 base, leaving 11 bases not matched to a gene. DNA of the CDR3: TGTGCCACCAGCAGAGATCTGCGGGGACAGGGGAGGGGGAACACTGAAGCTTTCTTT. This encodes CATSRDLRGQGRGNTEAFF.

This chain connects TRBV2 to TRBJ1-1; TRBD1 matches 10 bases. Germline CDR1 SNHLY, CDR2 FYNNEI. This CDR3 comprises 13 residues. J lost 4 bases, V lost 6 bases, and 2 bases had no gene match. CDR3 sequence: CASRGDRGTEAFF. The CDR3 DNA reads TGTGCCAGCAGGGGGGACAGGGGCACTGAAGCTTTCTTT.

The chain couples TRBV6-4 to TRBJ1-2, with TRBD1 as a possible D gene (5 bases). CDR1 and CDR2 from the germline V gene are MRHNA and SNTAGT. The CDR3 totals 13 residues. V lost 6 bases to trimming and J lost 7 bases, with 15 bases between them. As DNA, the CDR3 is TGTGCCAGCAGCCCCACAAGGGGTGGTGGCTACACCTTC. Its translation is CASSPTRGGGYTF.

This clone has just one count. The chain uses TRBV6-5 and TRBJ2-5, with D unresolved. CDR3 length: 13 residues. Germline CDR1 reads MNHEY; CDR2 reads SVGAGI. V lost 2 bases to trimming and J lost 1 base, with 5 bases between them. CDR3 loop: CASSYGVQETQYF. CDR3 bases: TGTGCCAGCAGTTACGGAGTCCAAGAGACCCAGTACTTC.

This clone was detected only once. The CDR3, as DNA: TGCGCCAGTAAAGCGGACAGGGAAGGGGAGGAACTGTTTTTT. Amino acids: CASKADREGEELFF. This sequence joins TRBV10-1 and TRBJ1-4, with TRBD1 identical over 8 bases. The V gene end was trimmed by 9 bases and the J gene end by 12 bases; junction bases not matched to a gene: 15. Germline V lookup: CDR1 WNHNN, CDR2 SYGVQD (reference sequence). This CDR3 is built from 14 residues.

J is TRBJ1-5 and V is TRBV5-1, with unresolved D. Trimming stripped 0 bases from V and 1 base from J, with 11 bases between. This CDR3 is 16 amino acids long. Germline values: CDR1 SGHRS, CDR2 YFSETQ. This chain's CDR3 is CASSLVREGSNQPQHF. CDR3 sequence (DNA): TGCGCCAGCAGCTTGGTTCGTGAGGGAAGCAATCAGCCCCAGCATTTT.

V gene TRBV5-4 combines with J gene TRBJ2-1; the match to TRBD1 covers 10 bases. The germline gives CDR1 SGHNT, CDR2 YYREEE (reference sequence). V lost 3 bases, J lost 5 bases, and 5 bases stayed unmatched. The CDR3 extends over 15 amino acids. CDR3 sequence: CASSSPGQGHNEQFF. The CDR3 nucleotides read TGTGCCAGCAGCTCCCCGGGACAGGGGCACAATGAGCAGTTCTTC.